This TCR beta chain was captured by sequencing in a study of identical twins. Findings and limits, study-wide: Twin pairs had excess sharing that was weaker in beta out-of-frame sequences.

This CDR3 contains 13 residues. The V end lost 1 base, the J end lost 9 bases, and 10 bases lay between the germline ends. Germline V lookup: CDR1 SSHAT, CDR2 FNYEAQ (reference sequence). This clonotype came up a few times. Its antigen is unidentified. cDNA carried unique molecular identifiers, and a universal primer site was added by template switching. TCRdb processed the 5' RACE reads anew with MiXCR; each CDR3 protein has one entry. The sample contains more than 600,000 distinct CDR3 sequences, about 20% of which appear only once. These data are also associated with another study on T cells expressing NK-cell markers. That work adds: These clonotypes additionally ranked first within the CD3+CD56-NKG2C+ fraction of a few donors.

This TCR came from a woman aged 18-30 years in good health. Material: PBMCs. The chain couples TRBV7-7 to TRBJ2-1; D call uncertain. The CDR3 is CASSLGTHREQFF. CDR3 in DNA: TGTGCCAGCAGCTTAGGCACCCATCGTGAGCAGTTCTTC.